This TCR beta chain is drawn from a study of T cell responses to AZD1222 COVID-19 vaccine. This CDR3 is 17 amino acids long. The method was immunoSEQ multiplex PCR; TCRdb's version includes in-frame clones alone and lacks a portion of them. The table has about 130,000 clones, 90% to 95% seen once. The sequence was collected from an adult who received the AZD1222 COVID-19 vaccine. The chain employs TRBV12-2 and TRBJ2-5; the D call in the table, TRBD1, was not verified against the DNA. TRBV12-2 is a pseudogene. The sample in question was peripheral blood, obtained 28 days after the second AZD1222 dose. The CDR3 sequence: CASRPKGWAAPQETQYF. The CDR3 DNA reads TGTGCAAGTCGCCCAAAGGGGTGGGCCGCCCCCCAAGAGACCCAGTACTTC.